This T cell receptor beta chain came from a study of Ad26.COV2.S vaccination and SARS-CoV-2 variants. Whole-study context: Of the COV1001 trial arms, the Ad26.COV2.S arm included the donor.

The CDR3 sequence is 18 residues long. J lost 0 bases, V lost 5 bases, and 6 bases had no gene match. Germline CDR1 and CDR2: LGHNT and FRNRAP. The data were produced by immunoSEQ multiplex PCR, yet TCRdb's version contains in-frame clones alone and is incomplete. This sample has about 280,000 clones, with roughly 86% found just once. As to treatment: around 19 received Ad26.COV2.S at low or high dose, single or two shots; 5 received placebo; per-sample allocation not given. Sampling was performed 63 days after the first vaccine or placebo injection. Study results and limitations: TCR breadth and depth analyses may have underestimated total T cell responses.

This clone was picked up one time. The antigen remains unidentified. This material consisted of peripheral blood, taken in a trial of Ad26.COV2.S vaccine versus placebo. The V and J genes are TRBV12-5 and TRBJ2-1; 14 nucleotides match TRBD2. This sequence was found in a person aged 18-65 years who received the Ad26.COV2.S COVID-19 vaccine or a placebo. CDR3 loop: CASGTGLAGGSSYNEQFF. The CDR3 nucleotides read TGTGCTAGTGGTACTGGACTAGCGGGGGGCAGCTCCTACAATGAGCAGTTCTTC.